This passage covers 17 T cell receptor beta chains from one sample sequenced in a study of pediatric ulcerative colitis. Some clones are missing from TCRdb's copy, which holds only in-frame ones; the method was immunoSEQ multiplex PCR. The sample lists around 68,000 clones; just over 75% were seen once. Source material: blood. Receptors were obtained from a boy younger than 18 with moderate ulcerative colitis.

This clone was observed a handful of times. The chain links TRBV2 to TRBJ1-2; no firm D call. The CDR3 is made up of 12 amino acids. Trimming took off 6 bases at V and 8 bases at J, with 13 bases between the two ends. CDR1 and CDR2 from the germline V gene are SNHLY and FYNNEI. CDR3 coding DNA: TGTGCCAGCAGGGAGTACCCCGGAGGCTACACCTTC. Amino acid sequence: CASREYPGGYTF.

The chain joins TRBV4-1 to TRBJ2-1, with D perhaps TRBD2 (6 bases). The CDR3 runs to 17 residues. Germline V gene data show CDR1 as MGHRA and CDR2 as YSYEKL. Trimming cost V 1 base and J 5 bases, with 18 bases left between them. The CDR3 nucleotides read TGCGCCAGCAGCCAAGGTTCGCCCGGTAAGCGGGACAATGAGCAGTTCTTC. Translating it yields CASSQGSPGKRDNEQFF.

The CDR3 DNA reads as TGTGCCAGCAGCCACCCCCCGCTAGCGGGAGGCACAGATACGCAGTATTTT. Amino acid sequence: CASSHPPLAGGTDTQYF. This chain connects TRBV14 to TRBJ2-3; 10 positions match TRBD2. The CDR3 length is 17 residues. Germline V gene lookup returns CDR1 SGHDN and CDR2 FVKESK. Trimming removed 3 bases from V and 1 base from J; junction bases left unmatched: 7. The full variable domain, completed using reference TRBV14 and TRBJ2-3, is EAGVTQFPSHSVIEKGQTVTLRCDPISGHDNLYWYRRVMGKEIKFLLHFVKESKQDESGMPNNRFLAERTGGTYSTLKVQPAELEDSGVYFCASSHPPLAGGTDTQYFGPGTRLTVL.

This chain links TRBV5-8 with TRBJ2-7; D is unclear. Germline CDR1 and CDR2: SGHTS and YDEGEE. This CDR3 has 11 residues. Trimming shortened V by 0 bases and J by 4 bases, and 2 bases separated the two germline ends. The CDR3 DNA follows: TGTGCCAGCAGCTTGGGGTACGAGCAGTACTTC. Translating gives CASSLGYEQYF. Full variable domain (missing parts from reference TRBV5-8 and TRBJ2-7): EAGVTQSPTHLIKTRGQQATLRCSPISGHTSVYWYQQALGLGLQFLLWYDEGEERNRGNFPPRFSGRQFPNYSSELNVNALELEDSALYLCASSLGYEQYFGPGTRLTVT.

The chain uses TRBV18 and TRBJ2-1; 7 bases match TRBD1. Per germline, CDR1 KGHSH and CDR2 LQKENI. This CDR3 contains 14 residues. The ends lost 3 bases at V and 9 bases at J; junction bases unmatched: 8. The CDR3 coding sequence is TGTGCCAGCTCACCTAAAACAGGGGTTGGTGAGCAGTTCTTC. Amino acid sequence: CASSPKTGVGEQFF.

The genes are TRBV7-2 and TRBJ1-2; 9 bases fit TRBD1. The junction had 9 bases not matched to a gene; V was cut back by 4 bases and J by 12 bases. The CDR3 is made up of 13 amino acids. Germline assignment: CDR1 SGHTA and CDR2 FQGNSA. CDR3 DNA: TGTGCCAGCAGCTCCACGACAGGGGGGATGCACACCTTC. Its translation is CASSSTTGGMHTF.

The chain uses TRBV6-6 and TRBJ2-2, with D unclear. Germline V gene sequence: CDR1 MNHNY, CDR2 SVGAGI (reference sequence). The CDR3 totals 15 residues. The V end lost 2 bases, the J end lost 3 bases, and 10 bases lay between the germline ends. The CDR3 loop reads CASSYEDGHTGELFF. CDR3 nucleotides: TGTGCCAGCAGTTACGAGGACGGTCACACCGGGGAGCTGTTTTTT.

The gene calls are TRBV6-5 and TRBJ2-7; 8 bases are shared with TRBD2. Germline V lookup: CDR1 MNHEY, CDR2 SVGAGI. V trimming: 6 bases; J trimming: 1 base; junction bases outside the gene matches: 8. The CDR3 is made up of 15 amino acids. CDR3 bases: TGTGCCAGCAGGGAGAGCGGGAGTAAGTCCTACGAGCAGTACTTC. Translation gives CASRESGSKSYEQYF.

This clone came up once. In DNA, the CDR3 is TGTGCCAGCAGCTTGGCAGCTGAGCCTAGACATTTT. Translating it yields CASSLAAEPRHF. The V gene is TRBV7-9, the J gene TRBJ1-5; no clear D. V dropped 3 bases and J dropped 16 bases, with 16 bases sitting between them. This CDR3 region has 12 residues. The germline gives CDR1 SEHNR, CDR2 FQNEAQ (reference sequence).

The chain is built from TRBV4-1 and TRBJ1-5; D ambiguous. CDR3 length: 15 residues. In germline, CDR1 is MGHRA, CDR2 YSYEKL. V dropped 4 bases and J dropped 0 bases, with 10 bases sitting between them. CDR3 sequence: CASSRGPNSNQPQHF. As DNA, the CDR3 is TGCGCCAGCAGCCGAGGCCCGAATAGCAATCAGCCCCAGCATTTT.

CDR3 nucleotide sequence: TGTGCCAGCAGCTTCTACGGACAGTCCGAGGGAAACATTCAGTACTTC. Translating it yields CASSFYGQSEGNIQYF. This rearrangement joins TRBV7-8 to TRBJ2-4; D might be TRBD1 (6 bases). The CDR3 length is 16 residues. V gave up 3 bases and J gave up 6 bases, with 18 bases separating them. The germline V gene has CDR1 SGHVS and CDR2 FQNEAQ.

In its sample, this clone was seen once. This chain connects TRBV11-2 to TRBJ2-6; D might be TRBD2 (6 bases). Trimming cost V 3 bases and J 1 base, with 13 bases left between them. CDR1 and CDR2 from the germline V gene are SGHAT and FQNNGV. The CDR3 covers 17 residues. This chain's CDR3 is CASSLSLGTSGANVLTF. The CDR3 DNA sequence: TGTGCCAGCAGCTTGTCCCTGGGGACTTCTGGGGCCAACGTCCTGACTTTC.

The chain employs TRBV19 and TRBJ1-5; D gene ambiguous. CDR1 is LNHDA, CDR2 SQIVND, per germline (reference sequence). The CDR3 has 14 amino acids. Trimming took 2 bases from V and 0 from J, leaving 5 bases between them. CDR3 in DNA: TGTGCCAGTAGTATACGGGATAGCAATCAGCCCCAGCATTTT. Protein product: CASSIRDSNQPQHF.

V gene TRBV2 combines with J gene TRBJ1-1; perhaps TRBD1 as D (5 bases). Looked up from germline, CDR1 is SNHLY and CDR2 is FYNNEI. V was clipped by 9 bases and J by 3 bases, with 20 bases between them. This CDR3 is built from 15 residues. The CDR3 DNA follows: TGTGCCAGGGCCCAAGGGACTTTTAGGGACACTGAAGCTTTCTTT. This translates into CARAQGTFRDTEAFF.

The chain employs TRBV5-1 and TRBJ2-7; 14 nucleotides line up with TRBD2. Germline CDR1 and CDR2: SGHRS and YFSETQ. The V segment lost 5 bases and the J segment 0 bases; nucleotides outside the gene matches: 13. This CDR3 contains 19 residues. The chain's CDR3 is CASRSGLAGGNHLSYEQYF. The CDR3 nucleotides are TGCGCCAGCAGGTCAGGACTAGCGGGGGGAAACCATCTCTCCTACGAGCAGTACTTC.

V and J are TRBV4-1 and TRBJ1-1; D unclear. Deletions cut 1 base from V and 0 bases from J, with 15 bases between. The CDR3 runs 17 residues. CDR1 is MGHRA and CDR2 is YSYEKL in the germline V gene. CDR3 in DNA: TGCGCCAGCAGCCAAGGGTTAAGGGTTTCGGTGAACACTGAAGCTTTCTTT. It yields the protein CASSQGLRVSVNTEAFF.

In this sample, this clone turned up a few times. J is TRBJ2-7 and V is TRBV4-2; 11 bases align to TRBD2. The CDR3 totals 14 residues. Germline lookup yields CDR1 LGHNA and CDR2 YNFKEQ. With V trimmed by 4 bases and J by 1 base, 0 bases remained unmatched. CDR3 nucleotides: TGTGCCAGCAGCCTAGCGGGAGGGTCCTACGAGCAGTACTTC. Its protein product is CASSLAGGSYEQYF.